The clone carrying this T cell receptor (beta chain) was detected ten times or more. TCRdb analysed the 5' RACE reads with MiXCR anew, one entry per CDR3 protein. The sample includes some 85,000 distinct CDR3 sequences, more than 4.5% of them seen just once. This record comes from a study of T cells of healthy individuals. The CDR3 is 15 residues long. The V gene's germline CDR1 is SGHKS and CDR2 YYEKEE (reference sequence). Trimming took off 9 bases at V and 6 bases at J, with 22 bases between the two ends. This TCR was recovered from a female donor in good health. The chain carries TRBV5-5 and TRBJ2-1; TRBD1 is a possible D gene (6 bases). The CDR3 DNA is TGTGCCACGACTGACAGGATCAGTGCCGGCAATGAGCAGTTCTTC. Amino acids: CATTDRISAGNEQFF.